The TCR beta chain under discussion was sequenced for a study of cytomegalovirus exposure and HLA in healthy donors. Overall study results and limits: Segments of the TCR beta V type were, in most cases, productive about 87% or about 30% of the time in an earlier analysis.

The PCR contained 60 Vbeta and 13 Jbeta primers. Assay used: immunoSEQ multiplex PCR; TCRdb lists only in-frame clones, some missing. There are about 120,000 clones in the sample; under 80% occur only once, and 30% lies in the top ten. With respect to this clone: Its specificity is unknown.

The germline V gene has CDR1 LNHNV and CDR2 YYDKDF (reference sequence). Deletions cut 1 base from V and 2 bases from J, with 12 bases between. The CDR3 extends over 15 amino acids. Sequencing was performed on PBMCs. This chain links TRBV15 with TRBJ2-7; a possible D gene is TRBD2 (6 bases). The source of this sequence is a man between 60 and 70 years old in good health and CMV-seropositive. The CDR3 loop is CATSRGASEPYEQYF. CDR3 nucleotide sequence: TGTGCCACCAGCAGAGGGGCTAGCGAACCCTACGAGCAGTACTTC.